This is a list of T cell receptor beta chains from one sample in a study of early T cells in non-severe SARS-CoV-2 infection. MiXCR, run by TCRdb on the 5' RACE reads, gives a single entry per CDR3 protein. This table has 30,000 to 40,000 distinct CDR3 sequences, 6% to 7.5% appearing once. The material was whole blood, obtained at baseline. Source of these receptors: an adult who was a healthcare worker with PCR-confirmed SARS-CoV-2 infection or an uninfected control (not recorded which). Each CDR3 is given with its conserved first and last residue. Each record gives: clone size, J gene, V gene, D gene, CDR3 protein, CDR3 DNA. D genes are given only for firm matches. Not every row has a clone size; where given, it reads once, few, many or a size class.

>.|TRBJ2-2|TRBV7-2|TRBD2
CASSFLAGWSGELFF
TGTGCCAGCAGCTTTCTAGCGGGATGGTCCGGGGAGCTGTTTTTT
>many|TRBJ2-1|TRBV7-9|.
CASSGFMGGSSYNEQFF
TGTGCCAGCAGCGGATTTATGGGCGGTAGCTCCTACAATGAGCAGTTCTTC
>medium-sized|TRBJ1-5|TRBV5-1|TRBD1
CASSLAPTGGFQPQHF
TGCGCCAGCAGCTTGGCCCCGACAGGGGGTTTCCAGCCCCAGCATTTT
>many|TRBJ2-1|TRBV28|.
CASSFRPNNDQFF
TGTGCCAGCAGTTTTCGACCAAACAATGATCAGTTCTTC
>medium-sized|TRBJ2-3|TRBV7-2|.
CASGQQGSTSTDTQYF
TGTGCCAGCGGTCAACAGGGTAGCACCAGCACAGATACGCAGTATTTT
>many|TRBJ2-7|TRBV7-2|.
CASSLEGGREQYF
TGTGCCAGCAGCTTAGAAGGGGGGAGGGAGCAGTACTTC
>many|TRBJ2-5|TRBV19|TRBD2
CASGGLAGVETQYF
TGTGCCAGTGGGGGACTAGCGGGAGTAGAGACCCAGTACTTC
>few|TRBJ1-4|TRBV7-9|TRBD1
CASSTGQGASTNEKLFF
TGTGCCAGCAGCACCGGACAGGGGGCATCGACTAATGAAAAACTGTTTTTT
>.|TRBJ2-1|TRBV20-1|TRBD2
CSARSPSGRDEQFF
TGCAGTGCTAGGAGTCCTAGCGGGAGGGATGAGCAGTTCTTC
>many|TRBJ2-1|TRBV5-6|TRBD2
CASSLSGTAYNEQFF
TGTGCCAGCAGCCTTAGCGGGACCGCCTACAATGAGCAGTTCTTC
>few|TRBJ2-2|TRBV4-3|.
CASSQVSGFRGTGELFF
TGCGCCAGCAGCCAAGTCTCCGGGTTTCGGGGCACCGGGGAGCTGTTTTTT
>.|TRBJ1-6|TRBV4-3|TRBD1
CASSRMGQVHSPLHF
TGCGCCAGCAGCCGAATGGGACAGGTCCATTCACCCCTCCACTTT
>many|TRBJ2-1|TRBV28|.
CASSLRGEAINEQFF
TGTGCCAGCAGTTTGAGAGGGGAGGCGATCAATGAGCAGTTCTTC
>many|TRBJ2-3|TRBV29-1|TRBD1
CSVNRGRISDTQYF
TGCAGCGTCAACAGGGGGCGAATATCAGATACGCAGTATTTT
>.|TRBJ1-5|TRBV7-9|.
CASSPTSNQPQHF
TGTGCCAGCAGCCCGACTTCGAATCAGCCCCAGCATTTT
>few|TRBJ2-1|TRBV7-9|.
CASSLSNEQFF
TGTGCCAGCAGCCTATCTAATGAGCAGTTCTTC
>.|TRBJ2-1|TRBV7-6|TRBD2
CASSLTSGRNYNEQFF
TGTGCCAGCAGCCTAACTAGCGGGAGGAATTACAATGAGCAGTTCTTC
>few|TRBJ1-2|TRBV20-1|.
CSARSTGSSYGYTF
TGCAGTGCTAGATCAACAGGGTCGTCCTATGGCTACACCTTC
>.|TRBJ1-5|TRBV21-1|.
CASSRGGATNQPQHF
TGTGCCAGCAGCAGAGGCGGGGCCACCAATCAGCCCCAGCATTTT
>.|TRBJ1-1|TRBV18|.
CVSSGEMNTEAFF
TGTGTCAGCTCGGGGGAGATGAACACTGAAGCTTTCTTT
>many|TRBJ2-1|TRBV24-1|.
CATSETSREQFF
TGTGCCACCAGTGAAACTTCCCGGGAGCAGTTCTTC
>few|TRBJ2-1|TRBV6-5|.
CASSYQIAQGNEQFF
TGTGCCAGCAGTTACCAAATCGCACAGGGCAATGAGCAGTTCTTC
>few|TRBJ2-1|TRBV20-1|.
CSARGRAEQFF
TGCAGTGCTAGAGGTCGGGCTGAGCAGTTCTTC
>many|TRBJ2-1|TRBV5-6|TRBD2
CASSLVAGDYNEQFF
TGTGCCAGCAGCTTGGTAGCGGGAGACTACAATGAGCAGTTCTTC
>.|TRBJ2-4|TRBV10-3|.
CAISERNSDAFQGKNIQYF
TGTGCCATCAGTGAGCGTAATAGCGATGCCTTCCAGGGCAAAAACATTCAGTACTTC
>.|TRBJ1-6|TRBV20-1|.
CSARMDRLNSPLHF
TGCAGTGCTAGGATGGACAGACTAAATTCACCCCTCCACTTT
>few|TRBJ1-6|TRBV12-3/TRBV12-4|TRBD1
CASSFDRGNSPLHF
TGTGCCAGCAGTTTCGACAGGGGGAATTCACCCCTCCACTTT
>many|TRBJ2-3|TRBV20-1|TRBD2
CSALAGITQYF
TGCAGTGCCCTAGCGGGCATTACGCAGTATTTT
>many|TRBJ2-1|TRBV3-1|TRBD2
CASSQKPGHLSLKTSGRTLQWQFF
TGTGCCAGCAGCCAAAAACCGGGACACCTATCCCTAAAGACTAGCGGGAGGACTCTACAATGGCAGTTCTTC
>few|TRBJ2-2|TRBV30|TRBD1
CAWTYRGNTGELFF
TGTGCCTGGACCTACAGGGGGAACACCGGGGAGCTGTTTTTT
>.|TRBJ2-3|TRBV7-6|.
CASSRSRADTQYF
TGTGCCAGCAGTCGCTCGCGGGCAGATACGCAGTATTTT
>many|TRBJ2-5|TRBV10-3|.
CAISDFGQETQYF
TGTGCCATCAGTGACTTCGGCCAAGAGACCCAGTACTTC
>few|TRBJ2-3|TRBV7-9|.
CASSVVADTQYF
TGTGCCAGCAGCGTAGTCGCAGATACGCAGTATTTT
>.|TRBJ2-3|TRBV28|TRBD2
CASSLHLTSGGTDTQYF
TGTGCCAGCAGTTTACACCTGACTAGCGGGGGCACAGATACGCAGTATTTT
>few|TRBJ2-2|TRBV27|TRBD2
CASSLSPGRVTGELFF
TGTGCCAGCAGTTTATCGCCAGGGAGGGTAACCGGGGAGCTGTTTTTT
>.|TRBJ1-2|TRBV19|.
CASSIWGIDYGYTF
TGTGCCAGTAGTATTTGGGGTATCGACTATGGCTACACCTTC
>.|TRBJ2-3|TRBV15|TRBD2
CATNPSPGLADTQYF
TGTGCCACCAACCCCAGCCCCGGACTAGCAGATACGCAGTATTTT
>many|TRBJ1-2|TRBV27|.
CASSLGVGYGYTF
TGTGCCAGCAGTTTAGGGGTTGGGTATGGCTACACCTTC
>.|TRBJ1-4|TRBV12-3/TRBV12-4|TRBD1
CASSRDRVNEKLFF
TGTGCCAGCAGTCGAGACAGGGTTAATGAAAAACTGTTTTTT
>.|TRBJ2-2|TRBV2|TRBD2
CASTAGGYGELFF
TGTGCCAGCACGGCGGGAGGGTACGGGGAGCTGTTTTTT
>.|TRBJ2-5|TRBV5-6|.
CASSLKSGFRQETQYF
TGTGCCAGCAGCTTGAAATCGGGATTTAGGCAAGAGACCCAGTACTTC
>medium-sized|TRBJ2-1|TRBV19|TRBD2
CASSHHSGRNEQFF
TGTGCCAGTAGTCACCATAGCGGGAGGAATGAGCAGTTCTTC
>many|TRBJ2-5|TRBV18|.
CASSPFQAVQETQYF
TGTGCCAGCTCACCATTTCAAGCGGTCCAAGAGACCCAGTACTTC
>many|TRBJ2-7|TRBV5-1|.
CASSFGPNYEQYF
TGCGCCAGCAGCTTCGGGCCGAACTACGAGCAGTACTTC
>many|TRBJ1-5|TRBV4-3|.
CASSQEFEVPSQPQHF
TGCGCCAGCAGCCAAGAATTCGAGGTCCCCAGTCAGCCCCAGCATTTT
>many|TRBJ2-7|TRBV20-1|.
CSASRGYYEQYF
TGCAGTGCTAGCAGGGGATACTACGAGCAGTACTTC
>few|TRBJ1-2|TRBV7-2|TRBD1
CASSLGQGEFGYTF
TGTGCCAGCAGCTTAGGACAGGGAGAATTTGGCTACACCTTC
>.|TRBJ2-1|TRBV9|.
CASSTQLTGSVVF
TGTGCCAGCAGCACCCAACTCACAGGGTCCGTCGTCTTC
>few|TRBJ1-6|TRBV10-3|.
CAIRDVSAYNSPLHF
TGTGCCATCAGGGACGTATCGGCCTATAATTCACCCCTCCACTTT
>many|TRBJ2-1|TRBV4-3|TRBD2
CASSQRLADVNNEQFF
TGCGCCAGCAGTCAACGACTAGCGGATGTAAACAATGAGCAGTTCTTC
>.|TRBJ1-1|TRBV7-2|.
CASSIGQTIRNTEAFF
TGTGCCAGCAGCATTGGACAGACGATACGAAACACTGAAGCTTTCTTT
>many|TRBJ1-2|TRBV7-9|.
CASSPAEGSYGYTF
TGTGCCAGCAGCCCGGCGGAGGGGAGCTATGGCTACACCTTC
>many|TRBJ1-2|TRBV20-1|TRBD1
CSARRTGLNYGYTF
TGCAGTGCTAGGAGGACAGGGTTGAACTATGGCTACACCTTC
>.|TRBJ2-1|TRBV20-1|.
CSARTGNGYNEQFF
TGCAGTGCTAGAACAGGGAATGGCTACAATGAGCAGTTCTTC